This T cell receptor (beta chain) was captured by sequencing in a study of regulatory T cells in long-lasting Graves disease. Per germline, CDR1 DFQATT and CDR2 SNEGSKA (reference sequence). This CDR3 has 14 amino acids. Trimming stripped 0 bases from V and 6 bases from J, with 14 bases between. This clonotype was recorded many times. Indicated time point: persistent/refractory GD, antithyroid drugs over 5 years with positive TRAb. Making the TCR library involved RNA that had been extracted from PBMCs. According to the study, TCR beta libraries were built with iRepertoire HTBI primers and CDR3-region Arm-PCR. TCRdb reprocessed the multiplex PCR reads with MiXCR, giving one entry per CDR3 protein. The data show roughly 430,000 distinct CDR3 sequences, roughly a fifth seen once.

The chain is built from TRBV20-1 and TRBJ1-1; D not resolved. The material sequenced was peripheral blood mononuclear cells (PBMCs), taken when the disease was refractory, from a patient treated with antithyroid drugs. The receptor comes from a female donor with Graves disease. The CDR3 region has the DNA TGCAGTGCTAGAGATCTAGGGAATAAAGCTGAAGCTTTCTTT. This translates into CSARDLGNKAEAFF.